This TCR beta chain was sequenced in a study of cytomegalovirus exposure and HLA in healthy donors. General observations from the study: Within the 120 or so validation repertoires, first-cohort TCR clusters tended to co-occur, according to a later analysis. A classifier reportedly called cytomegalovirus status with high sensitivity and specificity.

Assay used: immunoSEQ multiplex PCR; TCRdb lists only in-frame clones, some missing. The data hold 100,000 to 150,000 clones, with approximately 90% observed a single time. These donors were members of the roughly 120-subject validation cohort, a group separate from the roughly 670-subject first cohort. V lost 1 base and J lost 3, with 16 bases in between. The CDR3 runs to 16 residues. Germline lookup yields CDR1 SGHDN and CDR2 FVKESK. This clone was detected only a few times. Antigen specificity is unknown. The sequence was collected from a young woman in good health and CMV-seronegative. Sample: PBMCs. The rearrangement joins TRBV14 to TRBJ2-7, with D perhaps matching TRBD1 (5 bases). CDR3 amino acids: CASSQVVGARYYEQYF. CDR3 nucleotide sequence: TGTGCCAGCAGCCAAGTAGTAGGGGCCCGGTACTACGAGCAGTACTTC. Together with reference TRBV14 and TRBJ2-7, the CDR3 gives the full variable domain: EAGVTQFPSHSVIEKGQTVTLRCDPISGHDNLYWYRRVMGKEIKFLLHFVKESKQDESGMPNNRFLAERTGGTYSTLKVQPAELEDSGVYFCASSQVVGARYYEQYFGPGTRLTVT.